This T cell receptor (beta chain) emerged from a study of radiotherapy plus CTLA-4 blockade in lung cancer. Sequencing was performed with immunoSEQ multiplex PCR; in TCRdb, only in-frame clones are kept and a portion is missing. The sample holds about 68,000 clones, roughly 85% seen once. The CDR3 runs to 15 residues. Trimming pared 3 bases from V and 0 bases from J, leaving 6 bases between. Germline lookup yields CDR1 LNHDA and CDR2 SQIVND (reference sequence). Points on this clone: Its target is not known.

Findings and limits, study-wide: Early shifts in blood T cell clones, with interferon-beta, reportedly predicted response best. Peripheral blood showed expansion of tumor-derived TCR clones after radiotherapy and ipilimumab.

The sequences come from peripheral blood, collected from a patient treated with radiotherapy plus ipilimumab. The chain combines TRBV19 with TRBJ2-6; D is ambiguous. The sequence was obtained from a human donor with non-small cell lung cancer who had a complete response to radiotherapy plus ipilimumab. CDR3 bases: TGTGCCAGTAGTATCTCGGTCTCTGGGGCCAACGTCCTGACTTTC. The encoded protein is CASSISVSGANVLTF.